This T cell receptor (beta chain) was captured in a study of blood T cells in healthy people across ages. Germline V gene data show CDR1 as LNHNV and CDR2 as YYDKDF (reference sequence). The CDR3 sequence is 14 residues long. The V end lost 0 bases, the J end lost 7 bases, and 13 bases lay between the germline ends. PCR was performed a second time for roughly 7 to 12 cycles using a sample-barcoded 5' primer and a J-beta primer mix. TCRdb re-analysed the 5' RACE reads in MiXCR, keeping a single row per CDR3 protein. Of more than 800,000 distinct CDR3 sequences in the sample, roughly 26% were seen once. General study points: Higher naive T cell percentage went strongly together with higher TCR beta diversity.

For this clonotype: Its antigen is unidentified.

This clonotype originated in a woman over 75 in good health. This chain uses TRBV15 with TRBJ2-7; D remains ambiguous. The sequenced sample was blood. CDR3 protein: CATSRDRLPNEQYF. The CDR3 DNA reads TGTGCCACCAGCAGAGATCGCCTTCCCAATGAGCAGTACTTC.